This T cell receptor (beta chain) emerged from a study of control samples from healthy donors and cancer patients. V lost 6 bases to trimming and J lost 4 bases; unmatched junction nucleotides: 6. Germline CDR1 MNHEY, CDR2 SVGEGT. CDR3 length equals 14 residues. The data were produced by immunoSEQ multiplex PCR, yet TCRdb's version contains in-frame clones alone and is incomplete. The data contain around 94,000 clones, approximately 86% of them singletons. This TCR was recovered from a woman in her forties or fifties in good health. V and J are TRBV6-2 or TRBV6-3 and TRBJ2-7, with 10 positions matching TRBD1. Specimen: blood. DNA of the CDR3: TGTGCCAGCAGCCTCGAGGGACAGGGGTACGAGCAGTACTTC. Amino acid sequence: CASSLEGQGYEQYF.